This T cell receptor (beta chain) appears in the sequencing data of a study of T cell responses to AZD1222 COVID-19 vaccine. The protocol was immunoSEQ multiplex PCR, while the TCRdb copy is restricted to in-frame clones and leaves out a portion. The table has 130,000 to 150,000 clones, roughly 91% seen once. Note on this clone: Its antigen is undetermined.

From germline, CDR1 is SGHDN and CDR2 FVKESK. V shed 4 bases and J 9 bases; nucleotides not matched to a gene: 13. The CDR3 runs 16 residues. Notes on the study in general: White British ancestry dominated among donors, who included more females, and clonal diversity was possibly underestimated.

The chain is built from TRBV14 and TRBJ2-1, with 9 nucleotides matching TRBD1. This TCR derives from an adult in good health. The sequences come from peripheral blood, collected on day 0 of AZD1222 vaccination. CDR3 residues: CASSRKGTGYTSEQFF. The CDR3 DNA reads TGTGCCAGCAGCCGCAAAGGGACAGGGTATACGAGTGAGCAGTTCTTC. The whole variable domain, remainder taken from reference TRBV14 and TRBJ2-1, is EAGVTQFPSHSVIEKGQTVTLRCDPISGHDNLYWYRRVMGKEIKFLLHFVKESKQDESGMPNNRFLAERTGGTYSTLKVQPAELEDSGVYFCASSRKGTGYTSEQFFGPGTRLTVL.